One T cell receptor (beta chain) is described in this entry. What it recognizes is unknown. This sample was included in a study of OX40 agonist ivuxolimab in advanced cancers. On the study more broadly: Intravenous ivuxolimab at 0.01 to 10 mg/kg was given to patients every 2 weeks. Findings and limits, study-wide: At doses 0.1 to 3.0 mg/kg, CD4+ and CD8+ clones expanded. Expanded clones belonging to CD8+ T cells outnumbered, on average, those of CD4+. Antigen specificity remained undetermined for the expanded peripheral T cells.

The protocol was immunoSEQ multiplex PCR, while the TCRdb copy is restricted to in-frame clones and leaves out a portion. The data contain roughly 38,000 clones, about four fifths of them singletons. CDR1 and CDR2 (germline): MDHEN, SYDVKM. Trimming removed 5 bases from V and 0 bases from J, with 14 bases in between. This CDR3 spans 17 amino acids. The TCR sequence derives from an adult with an advanced solid tumor such as melanoma, head and neck, liver or kidney cancer. Sequenced material: CD4+ or CD8+ T cells sorted from blood, taken in a trial of the OX40 agonist ivuxolimab. V is TRBV28 and J is TRBJ2-6; the D is unclear. The CDR3 loop is CASSPSRGSSGANVLTF. DNA of the CDR3: TGTGCCAGCAGTCCTTCTCGCGGCAGCTCTGGGGCCAACGTCCTGACTTTC.